This TCR beta chain emerged from a study of blood T cell repertoires in COVID-19. V trimming: 6 bases; J trimming: 0 bases; junction bases outside the gene matches: 4. Per germline, CDR1 MDHEN and CDR2 SYDVKM. This CDR3 contains 14 residues. The method was immunoSEQ multiplex PCR; TCRdb's version includes in-frame clones alone and lacks a portion of them. Among about 55,000 clones, roughly 85% were seen once, and the ten largest hold roughly 13%. With regard to this clone: Distinct nucleotide sequences in the sample also encode this CDR3.

The sample consisted of peripheral blood. The gene calls are TRBV28 and TRBJ1-2; 7 bases agree with TRBD1. The TCR was taken from a human donor in a cohort sampled during active COVID-19. The CDR3 loop reads CASSPGTANYGYTF. The DNA of the CDR3 is TGTGCCAGCAGCCCCGGGACAGCTAACTATGGCTACACCTTC.